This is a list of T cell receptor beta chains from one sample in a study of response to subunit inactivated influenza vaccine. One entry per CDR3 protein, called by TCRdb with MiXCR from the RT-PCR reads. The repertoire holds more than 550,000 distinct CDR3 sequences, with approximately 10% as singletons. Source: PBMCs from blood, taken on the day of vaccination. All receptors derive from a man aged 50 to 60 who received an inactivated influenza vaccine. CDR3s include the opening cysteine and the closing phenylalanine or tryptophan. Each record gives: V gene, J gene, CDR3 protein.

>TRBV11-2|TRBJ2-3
CASSLSVAGRTDTQYF
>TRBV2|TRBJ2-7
CATHRDGEQYF
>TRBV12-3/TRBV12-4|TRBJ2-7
CASSLGTGIFYEQYF
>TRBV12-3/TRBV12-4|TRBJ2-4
CASSFGREKNIQYF
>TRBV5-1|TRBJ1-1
CASSLGQDRDTEAFF
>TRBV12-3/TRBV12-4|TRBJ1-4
CASTVDTSVEKLFF
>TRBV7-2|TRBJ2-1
CASSLWRLAGLNEQFF
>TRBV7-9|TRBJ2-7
CASSSRSSGEQYF
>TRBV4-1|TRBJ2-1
CASSLGPQGEQFF
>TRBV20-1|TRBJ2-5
CSATDQGETQYF
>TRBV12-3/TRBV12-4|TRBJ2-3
CASSLGERVTDTQYF
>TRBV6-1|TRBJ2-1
CASSSGTSGRATNEQFF
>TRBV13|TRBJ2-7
CASSPGLATYEQYF
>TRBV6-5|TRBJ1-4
CASSYSDVSIPLGEKLFF
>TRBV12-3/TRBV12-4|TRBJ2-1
CASSLTPSGQFF
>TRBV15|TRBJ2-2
CATSRRGQGILRELFF
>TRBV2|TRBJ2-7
CASSPLPRASYEQYF
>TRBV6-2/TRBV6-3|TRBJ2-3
CASTARRGADTQYF
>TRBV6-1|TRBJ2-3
CASSEKGGRAPDTQYF
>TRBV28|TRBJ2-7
CASSKTGYEQYF
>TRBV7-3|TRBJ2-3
CASSLSRVSDTQYF
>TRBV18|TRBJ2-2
CASSPPGQGTTGELFF